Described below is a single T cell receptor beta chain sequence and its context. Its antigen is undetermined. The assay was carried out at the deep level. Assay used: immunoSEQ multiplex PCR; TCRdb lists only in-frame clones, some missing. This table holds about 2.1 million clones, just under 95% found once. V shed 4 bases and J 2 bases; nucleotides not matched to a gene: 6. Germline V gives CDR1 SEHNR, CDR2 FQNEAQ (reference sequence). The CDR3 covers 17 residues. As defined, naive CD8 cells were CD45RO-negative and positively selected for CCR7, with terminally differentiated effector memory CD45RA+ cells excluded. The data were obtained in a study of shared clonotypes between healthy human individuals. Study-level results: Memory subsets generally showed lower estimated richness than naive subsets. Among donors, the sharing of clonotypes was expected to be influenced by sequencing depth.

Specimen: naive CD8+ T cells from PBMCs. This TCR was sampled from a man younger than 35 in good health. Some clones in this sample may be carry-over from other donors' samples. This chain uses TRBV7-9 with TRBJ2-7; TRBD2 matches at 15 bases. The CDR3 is CASSSGLAGGRPYEQYF. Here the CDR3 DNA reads TGTGCCAGCAGCTCGGGACTAGCGGGAGGCAGGCCCTACGAGCAGTACTTC.